A single sample gave rise to the 23 T cell receptor beta chains below, sequenced in a study of metastatic and nonmetastatic thyroid tumors. Thyroid surgery was preceded by no treatment in any patient. TCRdb re-called clones from the PCR reads using MiXCR. The repertoire holds under 95,000 clones, 8% to 9.5% seen once, with under 9% in the top ten. The specimen was blood. The source of these receptors is a female donor with papillary thyroid cancer or a benign thyroid nodule (not recorded which). Some clones in this sample may be carry-over from other donors' samples.

In this sample, this clone turned up many times. The chain is built from TRBV7-9 and TRBJ1-5; the D gene is possibly TRBD1 (5 bases). The CDR3 sequence is 14 residues long. The V gene lost 1 base and the J gene lost 7 bases, with 11 bases spanning the gap. From germline, CDR1 is SEHNR and CDR2 FQNEAQ (reference sequence). The CDR3 DNA follows: TGTGCCAGCAGCTTAGGGGGCAGAGGGCAGCCCCAGCATTTT. It yields the protein CASSLGGRGQPQHF.

This clone was observed many times. The CDR3 reads CASTLLGGSGANVLTF. CDR3 nucleotide sequence: TGTGCCAGTACCCTTTTGGGGGGCTCTGGGGCCAACGTCCTGACTTTC. J is TRBJ2-6 and V is TRBV19, with D perhaps TRBD2 (6 bases). The V end lost 7 bases, the J end lost 0 bases, and 13 bases lay between the germline ends. Germline V gives CDR1 LNHDA, CDR2 SQIVND (reference sequence). The CDR3 has 16 amino acids.

This clone was picked up a small number of times. The V gene is TRBV28, the J gene TRBJ1-1; TRBD1 agrees at 7 bases. V was pared by 6 bases and J by 1 base, with 14 bases of the junction left unmatched. Looked up from germline, CDR1 is MDHEN and CDR2 is SYDVKM. CDR3 length: 17 residues. CDR3: CASSTVWAGGANTEAFF. CDR3 DNA: TGTGCCAGCAGCACCGTCTGGGCAGGGGGGGCGAACACTGAAGCTTTCTTT.

There are a few counts of this clone. The genes are TRBV18 and TRBJ1-6, with a tentative D call TRBD1 (6 bases). The germline CDR1 and CDR2 sequences are KGHSH and LQKENI. The CDR3 covers 14 residues. V lost 1 base to trimming and J lost 9 bases, with 10 bases between them. Here the CDR3 DNA reads TGTGCCAGCTCACCACGGCAGGGGAGTTCACCCCTCCACTTT. Residues: CASSPRQGSSPLHF.

This clone was observed many times. This sequence joins TRBV10-2 and TRBJ1-5; tentatively, D is TRBD1 (6 bases). The germline gives CDR1 WSHSY, CDR2 SAAADI. With 0 bases removed from V and 3 bases from J, the gap between germline ends came to 15 bases. The CDR3 length is 17 residues. CDR3 coding DNA: TGCGCCAGCAGTGAGTCCAACTACAGGGATCACAATCAGCCCCAGCATTTT. As protein: CASSESNYRDHNQPQHF.

This clone was counted only a few times. This chain's CDR3 is CASKGAKNIQYF. The CDR3 DNA is TGTGCCAGCAAAGGGGCCAAAAACATTCAGTACTTC. The rearrangement joins TRBV3-1 to TRBJ2-4, with D uncertain. The CDR3 extends over 12 amino acids. The V and J ends lost 7 bases and 1 base respectively, with 5 bases between them. Germline V gene sequence: CDR1 LGHDT, CDR2 YNNKEL (reference sequence).

This clone occurred many times. This chain connects TRBV7-3 to TRBJ2-3; TRBD2 is a possible D gene (5 bases). The length of the CDR3 is 18 residues. V lost 0 bases and J lost 4, with 20 bases in between. Germline V gives CDR1 SGHTA, CDR2 FQGTGA. For the CDR3, the DNA is TGTGCCAGCAGCTTAACCTATCCAGGACTGACTCGAGCAGATACGCAGTATTTT. Translating it yields CASSLTYPGLTRADTQYF.

The chain has TRBV12-3 or TRBV12-4 and TRBJ2-3; D uncertain. Trimming stripped 6 bases from V and 9 bases from J, with 13 bases between. The CDR3 is 12 amino acids. The CDR3 DNA follows: TGTGCCAGCAGCTTCGGCTCCGAAACGCAGTATTTT. Its translation is CASSFGSETQYF.

In its sample, this clone was seen many times. The chain has TRBV6-1 and TRBJ2-1, with TRBD2 matching 10 bases. J gave up 7 bases and V 6 bases, and 9 bases lay outside the gene matches. Germline-derived CDR1 and CDR2 are MNHNS and SASEGT. CDR3 size: 15 residues. CDR3 nucleotides: TGTGCCAGCAGGAAAGCGGGGGGGGTCGATAATGAGCAGTTCTTC. Translating gives CASRKAGGVDNEQFF.

In its sample, this clone was seen many times. V and J are TRBV6-5 and TRBJ1-2, with D possibly matching TRBD1 (5 bases). Germline loops: CDR1 MNHEY, CDR2 SVGAGI. CDR3 length: 14 amino acids. Trimming took off 0 bases at V and 2 bases at J, with 7 bases between the two ends. CDR3 residues: CASSYSDKNYGYTF. In DNA form, the CDR3 reads TGTGCCAGCAGTTACTCGGACAAGAACTATGGCTACACCTTC.

This clone was seen a few times. A read error is possible here, since a much larger clone lies one base away. The chain links TRBV2 to TRBJ2-1; TRBD1 agrees at 7 bases. V lost 5 bases, J lost 2 bases, and 6 bases stayed unmatched. Germline CDR1 and CDR2: SNHLY and FYNNEI. The CDR3 loop spans 15 amino acids. CDR3 DNA: TGTGCCAGCAGTAGGGGACAGTGCCCCTACAATGAGCAGTTCTTC. Its translation is CASSRGQCPYNEQFF. Full variable domain (remainder filled in from reference TRBV2 and TRBJ2-1): EPEVTQTPSHQVTQMGQEVILRCVPISNHLYFYWYRQILGQKVEFLVSFYNNEISEKSEIFDDQFSVERPDGSNFTLKIRSTKLEDSAMYFCASSRGQCPYNEQFFGPGTRLTVL.

This clone was seen ten or more times. The V and J genes are TRBV6-1 and TRBJ2-2; 9 bases line up with TRBD1. The CDR3 is 15 amino acids. With 6 bases clipped from V and 2 bases from J, the junction kept 4 bases outside the gene matches. Looked up from germline, CDR1 is MNHNS and CDR2 is SASEGT. The CDR3 is CASSKDRGNTGELFF. In nucleotides, the CDR3 is TGTGCCAGCAGCAAGGACAGGGGAAACACCGGGGAGCTGTTTTTT.

The chain employs TRBV2 and TRBJ2-6; D gene unclear. The V and J ends lost 4 bases and 0 bases respectively, with 13 bases between them. The CDR3 is made up of 17 amino acids. Germline CDR1 and CDR2: SNHLY and FYNNEI. Written as DNA, the CDR3 is TGTGCCAGCAGTGTTACTCACTCAAACTCTGGGGCCAACGTCCTGACTTTC. Translation: CASSVTHSNSGANVLTF.

The table lists this clone with a few counts. The rearrangement joins TRBV27 to TRBJ2-3; TRBD2 matches at 11 bases. This CDR3 is built from 18 residues. The junction had 12 bases not matched to a gene; V was cut back by 5 bases and J by 2 bases. CDR1 and CDR2 (germline): MNHEY, SMNVEV (reference sequence). The CDR3 here is CASSPPLAGDPTTDTQYF. CDR3 coding DNA: TGTGCCAGCAGTCCCCCACTAGCGGGGGATCCCACCACAGATACGCAGTATTTT.

This chain joins TRBV5-6 and TRBJ1-2; perhaps TRBD1 as D (5 bases). CDR1 and CDR2 from the germline V gene are SGHDT and YYEEEE. V lost 0 bases to trimming and J lost 2 bases, with 11 bases between them. The CDR3 runs to 15 residues. The CDR3 is CASSLGGDGNYGYTF. The CDR3 nucleotides are TGTGCCAGCAGCTTGGGAGGGGACGGGAACTATGGCTACACCTTC.

The rearrangement links TRBV6-1 to TRBJ1-6; TRBD1 aligns across 9 bases. The CDR3 spans 17 residues. Trimming cost V 6 bases and J 0 bases; bases outside gene matches: 6. Germline V lookup: CDR1 MNHNS, CDR2 SASEGT. The CDR3 coding sequence is TGTGCCAGCAGGCGGACAGGGGATGTCTCCTATAATTCACCCCTCCACTTT. Its protein product is CASRRTGDVSYNSPLHF.

This clone was found a few times. A read error may produce the germline difference seen at one junction end. The rearrangement uses TRBV30 and TRBJ1-4; D uncertain. CDR3 length: 12 residues. CDR1 is GTSNPN and CDR2 is SVGIG in the germline V gene (reference sequence). CDR3 protein: CAWSTLREKLVF. In DNA, the CDR3 is TGTGCCTGGAGTACTCTAAGGGAAAAACTGGTTTTT. Together with reference TRBV30 and TRBJ1-4, the CDR3 gives the full variable domain: SQTIHQWPATLVQPVGSPLSLECTVEGTSNPNLYWYRQAAGRGLQLLFYSVGIGQISSEVPQNLSASRPQDRQFILSSKKLLLSDSGFYLCAWSTLREKLVFGSGTQLSVL.

This clone has a handful of counts. The V and J genes are TRBV12-3 or TRBV12-4 and TRBJ2-1, with D unresolved. The CDR3 totals 14 residues. V lost 6 bases and J lost 6, with 15 bases in between. The CDR3 nucleotides read TGTGCCAGCAGCTTACAGCTAGAGCGCAATGAGCAGTTCTTC. Protein product: CASSLQLERNEQFF.

This clone has ten or more counts. The chain joins TRBV18 to TRBJ1-1, with TRBD1 as a possible D gene (5 bases). Germline lookup yields CDR1 KGHSH and CDR2 LQKENI. The CDR3 loop spans 13 amino acids. Trimming left V 5 bases short and J 4 bases short, with 11 bases between. The CDR3 coding sequence is TGTGCCAGCTCAGCCCCCAGGGCCACTGAAGCTTTCTTT. This sequence encodes CASSAPRATEAFF.

This clone was seen repeatedly, ten times or more. The chain recombines TRBV6-1 with TRBJ2-1; 8 bases match TRBD2. V lost 1 base to trimming and J lost 7 bases; unmatched junction nucleotides: 3. From germline, CDR1 is MNHNS and CDR2 SASEGT. The CDR3 runs to 14 residues. The CDR3 protein is CASSEGPGGNEQFF. DNA of the CDR3: TGTGCCAGCAGTGAAGGACCGGGGGGGAATGAGCAGTTCTTC.

This chain uses TRBV5-4 with TRBJ2-5; the D gene could be TRBD1 or TRBD2 (5 bases each). Trimming took off 1 base at V and 6 bases at J, with 10 bases between the two ends. CDR1 is SGHNT, CDR2 YYREEE, per germline (reference sequence). This CDR3 spans 13 amino acids. CDR3 amino acids: CASSLWGKKTQYF. Written as DNA, the CDR3 is TGTGCCAGCAGCTTGTGGGGGAAAAAGACCCAGTACTTC.

Of note for this clone: This may come from a read error, since a much larger clone is one base off. The chain combines TRBV24-1 with TRBJ2-5, with D unresolved. The germline V and J ends were trimmed by 4 bases and 4 bases, with 15 bases remaining between them. Germline V gives CDR1 KGHDR, CDR2 SFDVKD. The CDR3 extends over 15 amino acids. The DNA of the CDR3 is TGTGCCACCAGTGACAACCTCCACAAGGGAGAGACCCAGTACTTC. The encoded protein is CATSDNLHKGETQYF.

This clone showed up just a few times. A read error may account for a junction end that differs from germline. The rearrangement links TRBV27 to TRBJ2-3; no firm D call. CDR1 and CDR2 from the germline V gene are MNHEY and SMNVEV (reference sequence). The CDR3 runs 13 residues. The CDR3 coding sequence is TGCACCAGCAGTTTATACAACACAGATACGCAGTATTTT. Protein product: CTSSLYNTDTQYF.